This T cell receptor beta chain was sequenced in a study of technical replicates of blood from several donors. The table came from immunoSEQ multiplex PCR; TCRdb's copy has only in-frame clones and leaves some out. The sample has 65,000 to 95,000 clones; 93% are singletons. The CDR3 loop spans 15 amino acids. Germline V gene data show CDR1 as SGHNT and CDR2 as YYREEE (reference sequence). Losses at the gene ends were 4 bases for V and 3 bases for J; bases not matched to a gene: 6. The specimen sequenced was T cells isolated from PBMCs. The chain uses TRBV5-4 and TRBJ2-7; 11 bases map to TRBD1. This receptor was obtained from a human donor in good health. This chain's CDR3 is CASSPGTGGGYEQYF. CDR3 DNA: TGTGCCAGCAGCCCAGGGACAGGGGGAGGCTACGAGCAGTACTTC.